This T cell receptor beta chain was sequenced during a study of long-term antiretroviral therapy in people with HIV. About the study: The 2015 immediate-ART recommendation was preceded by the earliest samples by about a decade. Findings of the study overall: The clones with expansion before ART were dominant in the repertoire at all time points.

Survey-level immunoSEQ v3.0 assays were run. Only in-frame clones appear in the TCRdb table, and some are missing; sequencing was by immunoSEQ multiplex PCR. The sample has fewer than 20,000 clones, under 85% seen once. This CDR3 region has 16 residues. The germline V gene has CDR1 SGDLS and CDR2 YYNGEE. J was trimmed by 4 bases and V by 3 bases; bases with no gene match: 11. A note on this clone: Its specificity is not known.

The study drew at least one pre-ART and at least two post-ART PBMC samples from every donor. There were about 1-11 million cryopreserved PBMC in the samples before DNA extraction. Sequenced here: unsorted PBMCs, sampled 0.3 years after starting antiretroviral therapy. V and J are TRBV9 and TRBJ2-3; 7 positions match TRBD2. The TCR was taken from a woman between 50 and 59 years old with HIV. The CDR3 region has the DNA TGTGCCAGCAGCGGATCTGGGGGGGGGAGCTCAGATACGCAGTATTTT. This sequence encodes CASSGSGGGSSDTQYF.